This record looks at one T cell receptor (beta chain) sequence and its context. Its antigen is as yet unknown. These data belong to a study of blood T cells in healthy people across ages. Study context: In model experiments, template switching was able to capture about one barcoded beta molecule for every two T cells that were present.

Whole-study results and caveats: What prevented conclusive comparison of naive and antigen-experienced cells was that PBMCs were unsorted.

The use of a sample-barcoded 5' primer and a J-beta primer mix characterized a second PCR of roughly 7 to 12 cycles. Each CDR3 protein gets one entry after TCRdb re-called the 5' RACE reads with MiXCR. The sample has 660,000 or so distinct CDR3 sequences; under 65% are singletons. Material: blood. This TCR came from a man aged 60 to 75 in good health.

CDR3 residues: CASRHGSYEQYF. DNA for the CDR3: TGTGCCAGCAGACATGGATCCTACGAGCAGTACTTC. The chain has TRBV6-5 and TRBJ2-7; the D is unclear. In germline, CDR1 is MNHEY, CDR2 SVGAGI. CDR3 length equals 12 residues. V lost 6 bases and J 1 base, leaving 7 bases between the germline ends.